The 27 T cell receptor beta chains in this list originate from one sample, sequenced in a study of cytomegalovirus exposure and HLA in healthy donors. Researchers ran the PCR with 60 Vbeta and 13 Jbeta primers. Some clones are missing from TCRdb's copy, which holds only in-frame ones; the method was immunoSEQ multiplex PCR. The sample contains under 200,000 clones, less than 75% of which appear only once. The sample consisted of PBMCs. These receptors were taken from a girl aged 10-17 years in good health and CMV-seronegative.

This clone was counted only a few times. The chain uses TRBV9 and TRBJ1-6; D not resolved. The V end was cut by 0 bases, the J end by 7 bases, with 11 bases between. CDR1 and CDR2 (germline): SGDLS, YYNGEE. The CDR3 loop spans 15 amino acids. CDR3 in amino acids: CASSVVGRSNSPLHF. The CDR3 region has the DNA TGTGCCAGCAGCGTAGTGGGCAGAAGCAATTCACCCCTCCACTTT.

The gene calls are TRBV9 and TRBJ1-1, with D perhaps matching TRBD1 (5 bases). The CDR3 has 13 amino acids. Trimming left V 0 bases short and J 3 bases short, with 6 bases between. Germline loops: CDR1 SGDLS, CDR2 YYNGEE. The CDR3 DNA follows: TGTGCCAGCAGCGTAGTAGGGGACACTGAAGCTTTCTTT. It translates to CASSVVGDTEAFF.

This chain uses TRBV9 with TRBJ1-2; D might be TRBD1 (5 bases). This CDR3 has 14 residues. Trimming cost V 3 bases and J 1 base, with 10 bases left between them. Looked up from germline, CDR1 is SGDLS and CDR2 is YYNGEE. The CDR3 loop is CASSDGGDNYGYTF. The CDR3 DNA is TGTGCCAGCAGCGATGGAGGGGATAACTATGGCTACACCTTC.

The rearrangement links TRBV7-9 to TRBJ2-7; 9 bases agree with TRBD2. The V and J ends lost 2 bases and 0 bases, in that order; junction bases with no gene match: 5. Germline V gives CDR1 SEHNR, CDR2 FQNEAQ (reference sequence). The CDR3 has 16 amino acids. CDR3 coding DNA: TGTGCCAGCAGCTTACAGACTAGCGGAAGCTCCTACGAGCAGTACTTC. Its protein product is CASSLQTSGSSYEQYF.

The chain combines TRBV25-1 with TRBJ1-1, with D possibly being TRBD1 (6 bases). The CDR3 consists of 13 residues. V was pared by 6 bases and J by 4 bases, with 12 bases between. CDR1 MGHDK and CDR2 SYGVNS come from the germline V gene. The DNA for the CDR3 is TGTGCCAGCAGAGGGGGGGGAGGCACTGAAGCTTTCTTT. Amino acids: CASRGGGGTEAFF.

The rearrangement joins TRBV6-1 to TRBJ1-1; TRBD1 matches at 7 bases. This CDR3 has 15 amino acids. Per the germline V gene, CDR1 is MNHNS and CDR2 is SASEGT. The junction had 8 bases not matched to a gene; V was cut back by 6 bases and J by 1 base. CDR3 protein: CASSATRTGNTEAFF. In DNA, the CDR3 is TGTGCCAGCAGCGCCACGCGGACAGGGAACACTGAAGCTTTCTTT.

The genes are TRBV6-1 and TRBJ2-1; D call uncertain. V lost 2 bases and J 6 bases, leaving 5 bases between the germline ends. The germline CDR1 and CDR2 sequences are MNHNS and SASEGT. The CDR3 consists of 12 residues. The CDR3, as DNA: TGTGCCAGCAGTGAATCTCCCAATGAGCAGTTCTTC. This sequence encodes CASSESPNEQFF.

In its sample, this clone was seen a few times. The genes are TRBV19 and TRBJ1-3, with 7 bases fitting TRBD1. This CDR3 has 13 amino acids. The junction had 3 bases not matched to a gene; V was cut back by 8 bases and J by 2 bases. Germline V CDR1 and CDR2: LNHDA, SQIVND (reference sequence). The CDR3 DNA is TGTGCCAGTCGACAGGGAGCTGGAAACACCATATATTTT. This encodes CASRQGAGNTIYF.

This sequence joins TRBV7-7 and TRBJ2-7; D possibly corresponds to TRBD1 (6 bases). Deletions cut 5 bases from V and 3 bases from J, with 20 bases between. From germline, CDR1 is SSHAT and CDR2 FNYEAQ (reference sequence). The CDR3 is made up of 16 amino acids. Here the CDR3 reads CASSPGVGQGNYEQYF. The CDR3 nucleotides are TGTGCCAGCAGCCCAGGGGTGGGTCAGGGCAACTACGAGCAGTACTTC.

The J gene is TRBJ2-2, the V gene TRBV2, with 7 bases that match TRBD1. The CDR3 length is 14 residues. Trimming took 7 bases from V and 3 from J; bases not matched to a gene: 5. CDR1 and CDR2 (germline): SNHLY, FYNNEI. The CDR3, as DNA: TGTGCCAGCATCCCTGACAGGGACACCGGGGAGCTGTTTTTT. Protein: CASIPDRDTGELFF.

The V call is TRBV6-1, the J call TRBJ1-1, with D possibly matching TRBD1 (5 bases). The CDR3 runs 14 residues. V lost 6 bases and J 1 base, leaving 12 bases between the germline ends. In germline, CDR1 is MNHNS, CDR2 SASEGT. CDR3 sequence (DNA): TGTGCCAGCAGAACCAGACAGACGAACACTGAAGCTTTCTTT. It specifies CASRTRQTNTEAFF.

This chain links TRBV19 with TRBJ1-2; 8 nucleotides match TRBD1. The CDR3 length is 12 residues. Germline V CDR1 and CDR2: LNHDA, SQIVND (reference sequence). With 9 bases clipped from V and 5 bases from J, the junction kept 5 bases outside the gene matches. The CDR3 region is CASSRGLYGYTF. CDR3 DNA sequence: TGTGCCAGCTCCAGGGGGCTGTATGGCTACACCTTC.

The chain couples TRBV2 to TRBJ2-5; D not resolved. From germline, CDR1 is SNHLY and CDR2 FYNNEI. The CDR3 contains 13 residues. V was cut by 11 bases and J by 2 bases, with 15 bases left in between. The CDR3 DNA sequence: TGTGCCGTCGGTTCAGGTCGTCAAGAGACCCAGTACTTC. Translating gives CAVGSGRQETQYF. The full variable domain, rest sourced from reference TRBV2 and TRBJ2-5, is EPEVTQTPSHQVTQMGQEVILRCVPISNHLYFYWYRQILGQKVEFLVSFYNNEISEKSEIFDDQFSVERPDGSNFTLKIRSTKLEDSAMYFCAVGSGRQETQYFGPGTRLLVL.

This clone is a singleton in its sample. The chain carries TRBV19 and TRBJ1-2; 7 bases are shared with TRBD1. The CDR3 contains 14 residues. Germline CDR1 reads LNHDA; CDR2 reads SQIVND (reference sequence). V lost 3 bases, J lost 4 bases, and 5 bases stayed unmatched. The CDR3 region has the DNA TGTGCCAGTAGTATGGGACAGATTCTCTATGGCTACACCTTC. Translated: CASSMGQILYGYTF.

V usage is TRBV19 and J usage is TRBJ2-7; D is uncertain. Trimming removed 0 bases at V and 1 base at J, with 7 bases between. This CDR3 spans 14 amino acids. The germline V gene has CDR1 LNHDA and CDR2 SQIVND (reference sequence). CDR3 nucleotides: TGTGCCAGTAGTATAGATCCCACTTCCTACGAGCAGTACTTC. It yields the protein CASSIDPTSYEQYF. The whole variable domain, remainder taken from reference TRBV19 and TRBJ2-7, is DGGITQSPKYLFRKEGQNVTLSCEQNLNHDAMYWYRQDPGQGLRLIYYSQIVNDFQKGDIAEGYSVSREKKESFPLTVTSAQKNPTAFYLCASSIDPTSYEQYFGPGTRLTVT.

This chain joins TRBV29-1 and TRBJ1-1; D uncertain. Trimming took 3 bases from V and 5 from J, leaving 13 bases between them. CDR3 size: 13 residues. The germline V gene encodes CDR1 SQVTM and CDR2 ANQGSEA. The CDR3: CSVDGRGRTEAFF. The CDR3 DNA reads TGCAGCGTTGATGGGCGGGGAAGGACTGAAGCTTTCTTT.

The V call is TRBV19, the J call TRBJ1-1; D is undetermined. Trimming removed 8 bases from V and 1 base from J, with 8 bases in between. Germline V gene data show CDR1 as LNHDA and CDR2 as SQIVND (reference sequence). The CDR3 is made up of 12 amino acids. CDR3 loop: CASREENTEAFF. CDR3 nucleotides: TGTGCCAGTCGGGAGGAGAACACTGAAGCTTTCTTT.

The chain carries TRBV11-3 and TRBJ2-3, with 7 nucleotides matching TRBD2. The CDR3 spans 16 residues. Germline V gene lookup returns CDR1 SGHNT and CDR2 YENEEA. The V and J ends lost 0 bases and 4 bases, in that order; junction bases with no gene match: 7. The CDR3 region is CASSLDMGGGADTQYF. CDR3 DNA sequence: TGTGCCAGCAGCTTAGATATGGGGGGGGGAGCAGATACGCAGTATTTT.

The rearrangement links TRBV6-5 to TRBJ1-2, with a weak D call TRBD1 (6 bases). From germline, CDR1 is MNHEY and CDR2 SVGAGI. The CDR3 contains 13 residues. Trimming took off 7 bases at V and 4 bases at J, with 13 bases between the two ends. In DNA, the CDR3 is TGTGCCAGCATTCCAGGGGCTACCTATGGCTACACCTTC. This sequence encodes CASIPGATYGYTF.

This clone was found a few times. This chain links TRBV6-1 with TRBJ1-2, with TRBD1 as a possible D gene (6 bases). CDR1 and CDR2 from the germline V gene are MNHNS and SASEGT. With 5 bases removed from V and 4 bases from J, the gap between germline ends came to 11 bases. This CDR3 spans 13 amino acids. CDR3 nucleotide sequence: TGTGCCAGCAGTAGGGGGGAGGGCTATGGCTACACCTTC. Protein: CASSRGEGYGYTF.

As for this clone: The junction and the germline gene differ at one end; a read error may be behind it. The chain links TRBV30 to TRBJ2-7, with 7 bases aligning to TRBD2. Germline V gene lookup returns CDR1 GTSNPN and CDR2 SVGIG (reference sequence). The CDR3 loop spans 14 amino acids. DNA for the CDR3: TGTGCCTGGAGTGTTAGAGCGGGGCTGTACGTGCAGTACTTC. Its protein product is CAWSVRAGLYVQYF.

The rearrangement uses TRBV19 and TRBJ2-6; TRBD1 matches at 8 bases. CDR3 length equals 18 residues. The junction had 9 bases not matched to a gene; V was cut back by 5 bases and J by 0 bases. Germline lookup yields CDR1 LNHDA and CDR2 SQIVND (reference sequence). CDR3 in amino acids: CASSPSTGVFSGANVLTF. The CDR3 DNA reads as TGTGCCAGTAGTCCCTCGACAGGGGTTTTCTCTGGGGCCAACGTCCTGACTTTC.

The chain is built from TRBV5-1 and TRBJ2-3; D uncertain. Germline V gene sequence: CDR1 SGHRS, CDR2 YFSETQ. The germline V and J ends were trimmed by 0 bases and 5 bases, with 4 bases remaining between them. The CDR3 sequence is 12 residues long. The CDR3 DNA reads as TGCGCCAGCAGCTTGGCAGGAGATACGCAGTATTTT. Its protein is CASSLAGDTQYF.

The chain employs TRBV4-2 and TRBJ2-3; the D is unclear. Trimming took 1 base from V and 9 from J, leaving 14 bases between them. CDR1 is LGHNA and CDR2 is YNFKEQ in the germline V gene. CDR3 length: 14 amino acids. The DNA for the CDR3 is TGTGCCAGCAGCCAAGGACGGTTGGGCCCGACGCAGTATTTT. It yields the protein CASSQGRLGPTQYF.

This clone has more than one count but fewer than ten. The V and J genes are TRBV7-9 and TRBJ2-3; D uncertain. Deletions cut 6 bases from V and 0 bases from J, with 7 bases between. The CDR3 sequence is 13 residues long. Per germline, CDR1 SEHNR and CDR2 FQNEAQ (reference sequence). The CDR3 spells CASRLPSTDTQYF. The CDR3 DNA reads TGTGCCAGCAGGCTACCTAGCACAGATACGCAGTATTTT.

The rearrangement uses TRBV5-1 and TRBJ2-7; 12 bases match TRBD2. Germline CDR1 reads SGHRS; CDR2 reads YFSETQ. The CDR3 is 16 residues long. The V and J ends lost 1 base and 6 bases, in that order; junction bases with no gene match: 8. The CDR3 DNA reads TGCGCCAGCAGCTTGTCGACTAGCGGGGGCCGGGGCGAGCAGTACTTC. Amino acid sequence: CASSLSTSGGRGEQYF.

This chain uses TRBV7-9 with TRBJ1-4; no reliable D call. The CDR3 contains 16 residues. Germline CDR1 and CDR2: SEHNR and FQNEAQ (reference sequence). V was pared by 5 bases and J by 8 bases, with 21 bases between. In DNA form, the CDR3 reads TGTGCCAGCAGCCCCCGGTCTCGGCTTTCGGGAGAAAAACTGTTTTTT. Translation: CASSPRSRLSGEKLFF. Looking up the rest from reference TRBV7-9 and TRBJ1-4 gives the full variable domain: DTGVSQNPRHKITKRGQNVTFRCDPISEHNRLYWYRQTLGQGPEFLTYFQNEAQLEKSRLLSDRFSAERPKGSFSTLEIQRTEQGDSAMYLCASSPRSRLSGEKLFFGSGTQLSVL.